The 15 T cell receptor beta chains below all came from one sample that was sequenced in a study of OX40 agonist ivuxolimab in advanced cancers. Sequencing used immunoSEQ multiplex PCR; TCRdb keeps in-frame clones, though not all of them. Of some 74,000 clones listed, around 90% are singletons. Sequencing was performed on CD4+ or CD8+ T cells sorted from blood, taken in a trial of the OX40 agonist ivuxolimab. The receptors derive from an adult with an advanced solid tumor such as melanoma, head and neck, liver or kidney cancer.

This sequence joins TRBV14 and TRBJ2-7, with TRBD1 matching 7 bases. Germline CDR1 reads SGHDN; CDR2 reads FVKESK. The junction had 15 bases not matched to a gene; V was cut back by 6 bases and J by 10 bases. The CDR3 loop spans 14 amino acids. The DNA for the CDR3 is TGTGCCAGCAGTCTTGCAGGACAGGCGACTCTTCAGTACGTC. It codes for CASSLAGQATLQYV.

The chain combines TRBV27 with TRBJ2-7; tentatively, D is TRBD1 (6 bases). CDR3 size: 15 residues. Trimming removed 5 bases from V and 2 bases from J, with 16 bases in between. Per germline, CDR1 MNHEY and CDR2 SMNVEV (reference sequence). The DNA for the CDR3 is TGTGCCAGCAGTAAGGGGGACCGACAAGCCTACGAGCAGTACTTC. Translated: CASSKGDRQAYEQYF.

The V gene is TRBV11-2, the J gene TRBJ2-3, with D possibly matching TRBD1 (6 bases). V lost 6 bases to trimming and J lost 1 base, with 14 bases between them. The CDR3 is 15 residues long. Germline CDR1 SGHAT, CDR2 FQNNGV. DNA of the CDR3: TGTGCCAGCAGGCGCCCGGGGACACGCACAGATACGCAGTATTTT. Protein product: CASRRPGTRTDTQYF. Full variable domain (outside the CDR3, taken from reference TRBV11-2 and TRBJ2-3): EAGVAQSPRYKIIEKRQSVAFWCNPISGHATLYWYQQILGQGPKLLIQFQNNGVVDDSQLPKDRFSAERLKGVDSTLKIQPAKLEDSAVYLCASRRPGTRTDTQYFGPGTRLTVL.

This chain connects TRBV5-5 to TRBJ2-3; D is unclear. Trimming cost V 0 bases and J 3 bases, with 8 bases left between them. The CDR3 contains 14 residues. Germline V gene sequence: CDR1 SGHKS, CDR2 YYEKEE (reference sequence). The CDR3 DNA reads as TGTGCCAGCAGCTTGGGGCAAAGGACAGATACGCAGTATTTT. Translated: CASSLGQRTDTQYF. Filled out from reference TRBV5-5 and TRBJ2-3, the complete variable domain reads DAGVTQSPTHLIKTRGQQVTLRCSPISGHKSVSWYQQVLGQGPQFIFQYYEKEERGRGNFPDRFSARQFPNYSSELNVNALLLGDSALYLCASSLGQRTDTQYFGPGTRLTVL.

The gene calls are TRBV18 and TRBJ2-4, with D possibly TRBD2 on 6 matching bases. The CDR3 runs 17 residues. With 0 bases removed from V and 3 bases from J, the gap between germline ends came to 15 bases. Per germline, CDR1 KGHSH and CDR2 LQKENI. DNA for the CDR3: TGTGCCAGCTCACCACCGGTGGAGGGGAAGGACAAAAACATTCAGTACTTC. Its protein is CASSPPVEGKDKNIQYF.

The gene calls are TRBV5-1 and TRBJ2-3; D is perhaps TRBD1 or TRBD2 (5 bases each). The CDR3 covers 13 residues. Germline V CDR1 and CDR2: SGHRS, YFSETQ. V lost 3 bases and J 3 bases, leaving 8 bases between the germline ends. Written as DNA, the CDR3 is TGCGCCAGCAGCTGGGACGGGACAGATACGCAGTATTTT. Protein sequence: CASSWDGTDTQYF.

This clone was detected a few times. The rearrangement uses TRBV11-2 and TRBJ1-6, with a possible D match to TRBD1 (6 bases). Germline CDR1 is SGHAT and CDR2 is FQNNGV. Trimming took 4 bases from V and 5 from J, leaving 18 bases between them. The CDR3 is made up of 17 amino acids. CDR3 region: CASSSERGGGNNSPLHF. The CDR3 DNA sequence: TGTGCCAGCAGCTCCGAACGAGGGGGGGGCAATAATTCACCCCTCCACTTT.

The chain carries TRBV11-2 and TRBJ1-1, with D hard to call. The CDR3 consists of 13 residues. Deletions cut 2 bases from V and 5 bases from J, with 9 bases between. Germline values: CDR1 SGHAT, CDR2 FQNNGV. The CDR3 DNA reads TGTGCCAGCAGCTTATCGGGGAGGACTGAAGCTTTCTTT. As protein: CASSLSGRTEAFF.

The rearrangement joins TRBV7-9 to TRBJ1-4; D remains unclear. The CDR3 consists of 13 residues. V lost 3 bases, J lost 8 bases, and 10 bases lay in between. CDR1 and CDR2 (germline): SEHNR, FQNEAQ (reference sequence). The DNA of the CDR3 is TGTGCCAGCAGCTTCGGGCCAGTAGAAAAACTGTTTTTT. Its translation: CASSFGPVEKLFF.

This clone was detected once. This sequence joins TRBV7-9 and TRBJ2-2, with D perhaps TRBD2 (7 bases). Germline V gives CDR1 SEHNR, CDR2 FQNEAQ (reference sequence). V shed 7 bases and J shed 4 bases, with 13 bases lying between them. The CDR3 has 14 amino acids. CDR3 sequence (DNA): TGTGCCAGCACCCGAGGGGGGGGCACCGGGGAGCTGTTTTTT. The encoded protein is CASTRGGGTGELFF.

The chain uses TRBV6-5 and TRBJ2-7, with TRBD1 identical over 9 bases. This CDR3 has 15 amino acids. J was trimmed by 7 bases and V by 5 bases; bases with no gene match: 12. Germline values: CDR1 MNHEY, CDR2 SVGAGI. CDR3 in DNA: TGTGCCAGCAGTCCCCCGGGACAGGGAAATCGGGAGCAGTACTTC. Its protein product is CASSPPGQGNREQYF.

This sequence joins TRBV25-1 and TRBJ2-2; a weak D match, TRBD1 (6 bases). Trimming stripped 3 bases from V and 4 bases from J, with 12 bases between. Germline-derived CDR1 and CDR2 are MGHDK and SYGVNS. The CDR3 totals 15 residues. As DNA, the CDR3 is TGTGCCAGCAGTGACATTGGGGGCACCACCGGGGAGCTGTTTTTT. Translated, it gives CASSDIGGTTGELFF.

The V and J genes are TRBV18 and TRBJ2-6; no reliable D call. In germline, CDR1 is KGHSH, CDR2 LQKENI. V shed 8 bases and J shed 0 bases, with 11 bases lying between them. The CDR3 covers 15 residues. The CDR3 nucleotides read TGTGCCAGCACACGATCTTTCTCTGGGGCCAACGTCCTGACTTTC. It yields the protein CASTRSFSGANVLTF. The full variable domain, its missing parts supplied by reference TRBV18 and TRBJ2-6, is NAGVMQNPRHLVRRRGQEARLRCSPMKGHSHVYWYRQLPEEGLKFMVYLQKENIIDESGMPKERFSAEFPKEGPSILRIQQVVRGDSAAYFCASTRSFSGANVLTFGAGSRLTVL.

This sequence joins TRBV5-1 and TRBJ1-2; TRBD1 might be the D (5 bases). The CDR3 sequence is 17 residues long. The ends were cut back, 1 base at V and 2 bases at J, with 18 bases in the middle. Germline V CDR1 and CDR2: SGHRS, YFSETQ. CDR3 in DNA: TGCGCCAGCAGCTTGTGGGCAGGGAGAGGAGGGAACTATGGCTACACCTTC. This codes for CASSLWAGRGGNYGYTF.

This chain joins TRBV6-5 and TRBJ1-5, with TRBD1 as a possible D gene (5 bases). Deletions cut 6 bases from V and 0 bases from J, with 12 bases between. Germline CDR1 reads MNHEY; CDR2 reads SVGAGI. The CDR3 covers 15 residues. The CDR3 nucleotides are TGTGCCAGCAGGCGACAGAGTTATAGCAATCAGCCCCAGCATTTT. It codes for CASRRQSYSNQPQHF.